This TCR beta chain was recovered during a study of T cell changes during pregnancy in multiple sclerosis. Trimming removed 2 bases from V and 0 bases from J, with 17 bases in between. The CDR3 runs to 18 residues. Germline CDR1 and CDR2: MRHNA and SNTAGT. TCRdb's copy holds only in-frame clones and misses some; the assay was immunoSEQ multiplex PCR. The sample lists 75,000 to 95,000 clones, 91% occurring once. This sequence was found in a female donor in good health, enrolled as a control in a pregnancy study. Source: peripheral blood, taken in the first trimester of pregnancy. The chain carries TRBV6-4 and TRBJ1-5; the D gene is possibly TRBD1 (6 bases). This CDR3 reads CASSDPGQRTYSNQPQHF. The CDR3 DNA reads TGTGCCAGCAGTGACCCCGGACAGAGGACGTATAGCAATCAGCCCCAGCATTTT.